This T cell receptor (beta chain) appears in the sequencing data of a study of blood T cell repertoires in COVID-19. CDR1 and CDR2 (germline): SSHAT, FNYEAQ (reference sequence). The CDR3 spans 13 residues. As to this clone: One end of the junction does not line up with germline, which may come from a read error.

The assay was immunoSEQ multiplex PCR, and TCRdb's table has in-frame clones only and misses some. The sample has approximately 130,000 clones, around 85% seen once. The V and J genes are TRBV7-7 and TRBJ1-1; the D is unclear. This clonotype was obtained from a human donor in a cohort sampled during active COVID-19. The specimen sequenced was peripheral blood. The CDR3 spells CASSPIRVAEAFF. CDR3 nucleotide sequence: TGTGCTAGCAGTCCTATACGGGTCGCTGAAGCTTTCTTT.